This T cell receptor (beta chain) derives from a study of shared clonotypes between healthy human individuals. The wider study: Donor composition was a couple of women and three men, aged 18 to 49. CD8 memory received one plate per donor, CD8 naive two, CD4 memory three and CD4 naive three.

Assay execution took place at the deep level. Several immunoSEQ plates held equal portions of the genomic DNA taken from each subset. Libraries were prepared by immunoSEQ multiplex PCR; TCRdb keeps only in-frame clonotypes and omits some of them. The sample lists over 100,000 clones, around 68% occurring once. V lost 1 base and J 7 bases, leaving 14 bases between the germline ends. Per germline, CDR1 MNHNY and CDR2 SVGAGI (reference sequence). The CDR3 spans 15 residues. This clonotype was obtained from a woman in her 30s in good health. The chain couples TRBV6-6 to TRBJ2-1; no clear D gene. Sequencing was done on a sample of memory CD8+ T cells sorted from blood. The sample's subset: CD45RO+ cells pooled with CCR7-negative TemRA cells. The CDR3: CASSYWVESLNEQFF. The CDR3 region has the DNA TGTGCCAGCAGTTACTGGGTGGAGAGCCTGAATGAGCAGTTCTTC.